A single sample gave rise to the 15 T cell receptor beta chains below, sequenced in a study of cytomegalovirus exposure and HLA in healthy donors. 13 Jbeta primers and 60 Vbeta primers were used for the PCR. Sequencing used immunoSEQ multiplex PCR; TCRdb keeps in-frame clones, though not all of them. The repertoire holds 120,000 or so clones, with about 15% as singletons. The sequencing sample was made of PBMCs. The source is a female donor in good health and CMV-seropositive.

The CDR3 sequence: CASSPQGANQPQHF. The CDR3 DNA sequence: TGTGCCAGCTCACCACAGGGGGCAAATCAGCCCCAGCATTTT. The genes are TRBV18 and TRBJ1-5, with 7 bases fitting TRBD1. The CDR3 sequence is 14 residues long. Germline CDR1 reads KGHSH; CDR2 reads LQKENI. V lost 1 base, J lost 4 bases, and 1 base stayed unmatched.

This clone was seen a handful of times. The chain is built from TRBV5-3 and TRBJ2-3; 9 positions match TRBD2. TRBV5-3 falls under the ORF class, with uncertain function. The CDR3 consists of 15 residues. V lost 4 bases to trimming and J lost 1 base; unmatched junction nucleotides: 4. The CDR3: CARSPRTSGTDTQYF. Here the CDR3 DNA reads TGTGCCAGAAGCCCTAGGACTAGCGGCACAGATACGCAGTATTTT.

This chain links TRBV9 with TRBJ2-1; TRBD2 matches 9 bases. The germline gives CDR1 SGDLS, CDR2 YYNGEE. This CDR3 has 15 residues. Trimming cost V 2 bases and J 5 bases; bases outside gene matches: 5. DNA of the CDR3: TGTGCCAGCAGCGTCCGACTAGCGGATAACAATGAGCAGTTCTTC. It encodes CASSVRLADNNEQFF.

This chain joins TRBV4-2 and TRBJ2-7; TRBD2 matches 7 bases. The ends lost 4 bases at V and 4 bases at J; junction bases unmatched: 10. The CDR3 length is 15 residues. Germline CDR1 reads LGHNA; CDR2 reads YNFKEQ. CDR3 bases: TGTGCCAGCAGCCGAGCGGGACCCCTTATGTACGAGCAGTACTTC. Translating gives CASSRAGPLMYEQYF.

CDR3 amino acids: CASSQERGSTDTQYF. In DNA form, the CDR3 reads TGCGCCAGCAGCCAAGAGCGGGGGAGCACAGATACGCAGTATTTT. The rearrangement links TRBV4-1 to TRBJ2-3; 7 bases fit TRBD2. The CDR3 is 15 residues long. Germline CDR1 is MGHRA and CDR2 is YSYEKL. J was trimmed by 0 bases and V by 0 bases; bases with no gene match: 0.

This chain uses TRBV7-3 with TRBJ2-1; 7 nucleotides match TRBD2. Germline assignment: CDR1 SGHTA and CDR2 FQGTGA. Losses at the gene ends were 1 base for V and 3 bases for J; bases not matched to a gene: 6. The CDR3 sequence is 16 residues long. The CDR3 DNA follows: TGTGCCAGCAGCTTAATGGCGGGAGAGGTCTACAATGAGCAGTTCTTC. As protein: CASSLMAGEVYNEQFF.

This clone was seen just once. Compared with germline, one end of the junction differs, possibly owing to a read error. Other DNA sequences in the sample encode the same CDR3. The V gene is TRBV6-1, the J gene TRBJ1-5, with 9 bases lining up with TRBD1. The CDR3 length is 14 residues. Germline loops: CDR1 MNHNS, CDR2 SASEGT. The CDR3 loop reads CASTWGQGNQPQHF. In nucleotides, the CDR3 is TGTGCCAGCACCTGGGGACAGGGCAACCAGCCCCAGCATTTT.

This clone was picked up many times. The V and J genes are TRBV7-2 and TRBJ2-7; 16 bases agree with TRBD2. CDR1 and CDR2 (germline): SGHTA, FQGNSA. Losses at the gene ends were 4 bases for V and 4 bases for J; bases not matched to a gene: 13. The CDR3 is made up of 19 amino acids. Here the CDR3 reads CASSSGTSGGAGPEYEQYF. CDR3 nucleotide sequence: TGTGCCAGCAGCTCCGGGACTAGCGGGGGGGCGGGGCCAGAGTACGAGCAGTACTTC.

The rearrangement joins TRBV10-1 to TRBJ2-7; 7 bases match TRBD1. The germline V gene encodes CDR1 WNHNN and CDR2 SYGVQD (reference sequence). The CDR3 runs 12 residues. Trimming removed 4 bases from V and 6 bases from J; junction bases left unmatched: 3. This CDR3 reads CASSGPGGEQYF. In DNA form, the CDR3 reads TGCGCCAGCAGTGGACCAGGGGGCGAGCAGTACTTC.

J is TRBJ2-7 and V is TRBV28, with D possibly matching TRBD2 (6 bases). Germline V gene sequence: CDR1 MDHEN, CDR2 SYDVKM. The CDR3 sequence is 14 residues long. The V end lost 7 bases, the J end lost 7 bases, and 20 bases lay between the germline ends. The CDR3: CASNPGSKLGEQYF. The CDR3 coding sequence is TGTGCCAGCAACCCCGGGAGTAAGTTGGGGGAGCAGTACTTC.

In DNA form, the CDR3 reads TGTGCCTGGGGAGGGGAGGGCGAGCAGTACTTC. This encodes CAWGGEGEQYF. J is TRBJ2-7 and V is TRBV30; TRBD2 aligns across 7 bases. CDR3 size: 11 residues. CDR1 and CDR2 (germline): GTSNPN, SVGIG (reference sequence). Trimming removed 5 bases from V and 6 bases from J; junction bases left unmatched: 4.

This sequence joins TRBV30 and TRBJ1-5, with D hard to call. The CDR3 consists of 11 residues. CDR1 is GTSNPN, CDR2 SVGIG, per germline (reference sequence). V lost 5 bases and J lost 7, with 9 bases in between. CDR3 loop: CAWGMGQPQHF. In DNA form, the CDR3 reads TGTGCCTGGGGTATGGGCCAGCCCCAGCATTTT. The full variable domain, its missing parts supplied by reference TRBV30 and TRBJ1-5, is SQTIHQWPATLVQPVGSPLSLECTVEGTSNPNLYWYRQAAGRGLQLLFYSVGIGQISSEVPQNLSASRPQDRQFILSSKKLLLSDSGFYLCAWGMGQPQHFGDGTRLSIL.

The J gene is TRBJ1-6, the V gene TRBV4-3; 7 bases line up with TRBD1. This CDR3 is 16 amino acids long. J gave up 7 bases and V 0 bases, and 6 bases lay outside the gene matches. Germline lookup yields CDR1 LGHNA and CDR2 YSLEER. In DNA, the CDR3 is TGCGCCAGCAGCCAAGAACTGGGACAGCAGAATTCACCCCTCCACTTT. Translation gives CASSQELGQQNSPLHF.

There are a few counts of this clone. CDR3 sequence reads: CAVVGLADRGEQYF. The CDR3 bases are TGTGCCGTGGTCGGGCTAGCGGACCGGGGCGAGCAGTACTTC. The J gene is TRBJ2-7, the V gene TRBV6-5, with TRBD2 identical over 7 bases. V lost 11 bases to trimming and J lost 6 bases; unmatched junction nucleotides: 16. This CDR3 spans 14 amino acids. The germline V gene has CDR1 MNHEY and CDR2 SVGAGI.

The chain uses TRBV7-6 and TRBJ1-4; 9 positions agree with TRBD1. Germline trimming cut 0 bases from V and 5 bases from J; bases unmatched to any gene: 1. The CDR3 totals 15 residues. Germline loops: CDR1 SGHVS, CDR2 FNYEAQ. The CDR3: CASSLAGTGNEKLFF. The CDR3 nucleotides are TGTGCCAGCAGCTTAGCGGGGACAGGGAATGAAAAACTGTTTTTT.